Sequencing of this T cell receptor (beta chain) was carried out in a study of somatic mutations in cytotoxic T cells in rheumatoid arthritis. About the research overall: At nearly 100% purity, some V beta antibody-stained T-cell populations were flow-sorted, and these included V beta1+ cells that were sequenced for TCRB. Study-wide results and caveats: Unknown were the antigen targets of the expanded CD8+ clones. TRBV07 appeared slightly underrepresented in the rheumatoid arthritis patients. That finding was not adjusted to account for multiple comparisons.

Profiled with immunoSEQ multiplex PCR; TCRdb holds only in-frame clones, not every one. This sample carries 20,000 or so clones, roughly 70% of them seen once, and the ten largest clones take over 4%. The length of the CDR3 is 15 residues. Germline values: CDR1 SEHNR, CDR2 FQNEAQ (reference sequence). Trimming shortened V by 1 base and J by 0 bases, and 7 bases separated the two germline ends. Comments on this clone: Its antigen is unknown.

This receptor was obtained from a man in his sixties in good health. The V call is TRBV7-9, the J call TRBJ1-3, with no clear D. The sample comprised CD8+ T cells sorted from blood. CDR3 nucleotide sequence: TGTGCCAGCAGCTTAGTAGAATCCTCTGGAAACACCATATATTTT. It yields the protein CASSLVESSGNTIYF. The full variable domain, with the rest looked up from reference TRBV7-9 and TRBJ1-3, is DTGVSQNPRHKITKRGQNVTFRCDPISEHNRLYWYRQTLGQGPEFLTYFQNEAQLEKSRLLSDRFSAERPKGSFSTLEIQRTEQGDSAMYLCASSLVESSGNTIYFGEGSWLTVV.